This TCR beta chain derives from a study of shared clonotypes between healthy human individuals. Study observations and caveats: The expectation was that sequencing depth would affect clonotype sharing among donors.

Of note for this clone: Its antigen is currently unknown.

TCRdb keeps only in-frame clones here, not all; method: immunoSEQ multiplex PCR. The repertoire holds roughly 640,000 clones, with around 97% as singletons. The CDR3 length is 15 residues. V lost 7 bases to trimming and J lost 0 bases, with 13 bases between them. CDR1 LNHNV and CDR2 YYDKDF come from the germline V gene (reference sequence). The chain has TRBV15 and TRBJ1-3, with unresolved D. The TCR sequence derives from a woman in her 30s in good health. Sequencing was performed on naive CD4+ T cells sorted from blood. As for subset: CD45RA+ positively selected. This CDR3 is CATTKIRTSGNTIYF. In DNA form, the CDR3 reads TGTGCCACCACCAAGATCCGTACCTCTGGAAACACCATATATTTT.